Presented here are 5 T cell receptor beta chains from one specimen sequenced in a study of T cell changes during pregnancy in multiple sclerosis. Here immunoSEQ multiplex PCR was the method, and the copy in TCRdb shows in-frame clones only, minus some. The sample holds more than 45,000 clones; approximately 92% are singletons and the top ten take around 0.91%. Sequenced material: CD4+ T cells from peripheral blood mononuclear cells, taken in the second trimester of pregnancy. The receptors stem from a female donor in good health, enrolled as a control in a pregnancy study.

The rearrangement uses TRBV27 and TRBJ1-4; D is uncertain. CDR3 length equals 14 residues. The V gene's germline CDR1 is MNHEY and CDR2 SMNVEV (reference sequence). Trimming removed 6 bases at V and 0 bases at J, with 8 bases between. In DNA, the CDR3 is TGTGCCAGCAGAATAGTCGCAACTAATGAAAAACTGTTTTTT. Translation gives CASRIVATNEKLFF.

This chain connects TRBV28 to TRBJ2-1; perhaps TRBD2 as D (6 bases). Germline V lookup: CDR1 MDHEN, CDR2 SYDVKM. Trimming removed 6 bases at V and 6 bases at J, with 12 bases between. This CDR3 comprises 13 residues. The CDR3 protein is CASRQEGRNEQFF. In DNA, the CDR3 is TGTGCCAGCAGACAGGAGGGCCGCAATGAGCAGTTCTTC.

The V gene is TRBV28, the J gene TRBJ1-2, with no clear D. The V end lost 2 bases, the J end lost 4 bases, and 8 bases lay between the germline ends. The CDR3 contains 13 residues. From germline, CDR1 is MDHEN and CDR2 SYDVKM. The CDR3 nucleotides are TGTGCCAGCAGTTTAGTTTCGGGCTATGGCTACACCTTC. Translated: CASSLVSGYGYTF.

J is TRBJ1-5 and V is TRBV6-5; TRBD1 might be the D (5 bases). The germline CDR1 and CDR2 sequences are MNHEY and SVGAGI. This CDR3 contains 13 residues. Trimming left V 5 bases short and J 5 bases short, with 10 bases between. The CDR3 DNA sequence: TGTGCCAGCAGTCTCCGGGGGGATCAGCCCCAGCATTTT. It codes for CASSLRGDQPQHF.

The gene calls are TRBV25-1 and TRBJ2-1, with TRBD1 as a possible D gene (7 bases). This CDR3 is 15 amino acids long. Trimming took off 3 bases at V and 2 bases at J, with 11 bases between the two ends. CDR1 MGHDK and CDR2 SYGVNS come from the germline V gene. The CDR3 coding sequence is TGTGCCAGCAGTGACCAGGGGGGTCCCTACAATGAGCAGTTCTTC. Its translation: CASSDQGGPYNEQFF.